The rows below give T cell receptor beta chains drawn from one sample of a study of T cell changes during pregnancy in multiple sclerosis. The assay was immunoSEQ multiplex PCR, and TCRdb's table has in-frame clones only and misses some. This sample carries 35,000 to 45,000 clones, roughly 88% of them seen once, and the ten largest clones take roughly 4%. The sequences come from CD8+ T cells from peripheral blood mononuclear cells, collected in the first trimester of pregnancy. These receptor sequences come from a female donor with multiple sclerosis, enrolled in a pregnancy study. Each CDR3 is given with its conserved first and last residue. The D gene is left open where the match is weak. Clone size is stated in some rows and not others, as once, few, many or a class when expanded.

>TRBV9|.|TRBJ2-2|TRBD2
CASSGLAGGHSGTGELFF
TGTGCCAGCAGCGGGCTAGCGGGGGGGCATTCAGGGACCGGGGAGCTGTTTTTT
>TRBV6-1|.|TRBJ2-7|.
CASSEAGSPYEQYF
TGTGCCAGCAGTGAAGCGGGCAGCCCCTACGAGCAGTACTTC
>TRBV4-2|.|TRBJ1-3|TRBD1
CASSQTGSGNTIYF
TGTGCCAGCAGCCAGACAGGGTCTGGAAACACCATATATTTT
>TRBV6-1|.|TRBJ2-7|TRBD2
CASSDPSGGYEQYF
TGTGCCAGCAGTGACCCTAGCGGGGGCTACGAGCAGTACTTC
>TRBV10-3|.|TRBJ2-1|TRBD1
CAISESGTGSYNEQFF
TGTGCCATCAGTGAGTCAGGGACAGGGTCCTACAATGAGCAGTTCTTC
>TRBV21-1|.|TRBJ1-5|.
CASSNFTGTSGGDNQPQHF
TGTGCCAGCAGCAACTTTACCGGGACCTCAGGAGGGGACAATCAGCCCCAGCATTTT
>TRBV4-3|.|TRBJ1-1|.
CASRQDTNTEAFF
TGCGCCAGCCGTCAGGACACGAACACTGAAGCTTTCTTT
>TRBV13|.|TRBJ1-5|.
CASSSGDSNQPQHF
TGTGCCAGCAGCTCGGGGGATAGCAATCAGCCCCAGCATTTT
>TRBV29-1|once|TRBJ2-3|TRBD2
CSVEDGGLAVSTDTQYF
TGCAGCGTTGAAGACGGGGGACTAGCGGTGAGCACAGATACGCAGTATTTT
>TRBV5-5|.|TRBJ1-3|TRBD1
CASSQGQSSGNTIYF
TGTGCCAGCAGCCAGGGACAGAGCTCTGGAAACACCATATATTTT
>TRBV12-5|once|TRBJ1-1|TRBD1
CASGVPWDRENTEAFF
TGTGCTAGTGGGGTCCCGTGGGACAGAGAGAACACTGAAGCTTTCTTT
>TRBV4-2|.|TRBJ2-2|TRBD2
CASSRVPGGGPNTGELFF
TGTGCCAGCAGCCGCGTCCCGGGCGGGGGACCGAACACCGGGGAGCTGTTTTTT
>TRBV6-1|.|TRBJ1-5|.
CASTEGGNQPQHF
TGTGCCAGCACCGAAGGAGGCAATCAGCCCCAGCATTTT
>TRBV9|.|TRBJ2-7|TRBD2
CASSGLAGLGKNEQYF
TGTGCCAGCAGCGGACTAGCGGGGCTCGGGAAGAACGAGCAGTACTTC
>TRBV27|once|TRBJ2-7|TRBD1
CASSAGTGVFEQYF
TGTGCCAGCAGCGCCGGGACAGGGGTCTTCGAGCAGTACTTC
>TRBV29-1|.|TRBJ2-7|TRBD1
CSVVGTGGPYEQYF
TGCAGCGTTGTGGGGACAGGGGGCCCCTACGAGCAGTACTTC
>TRBV27|.|TRBJ2-7|.
CASSSGSEQYF
TGTGCCAGCAGTTCAGGGTCCGAGCAGTACTTC
>TRBV6-1|.|TRBJ2-1|TRBD2
CASRGTSGRQFF
TGTGCCAGCAGGGGGACTAGTGGACGGCAGTTCTTC
>TRBV12-5|.|TRBJ1-1|.
CASGWGGTEAFF
TGTGCTAGTGGATGGGGGGGCACTGAAGCTTTCTTT
>TRBV11-2|.|TRBJ2-3|.
CASSLEGGRTDTQYF
TGTGCCAGCAGCTTGGAGGGAGGTAGAACAGATACGCAGTATTTT
>TRBV10-3|.|TRBJ1-1|TRBD1
CAISPDRGITEAFF
TGTGCCATCAGTCCGGACAGGGGTATCACTGAAGCTTTCTTT
>TRBV5-6|.|TRBJ1-1|TRBD1
CARRDRGDTEAFF
TGTGCCAGACGGGACAGAGGGGACACTGAAGCTTTCTTT